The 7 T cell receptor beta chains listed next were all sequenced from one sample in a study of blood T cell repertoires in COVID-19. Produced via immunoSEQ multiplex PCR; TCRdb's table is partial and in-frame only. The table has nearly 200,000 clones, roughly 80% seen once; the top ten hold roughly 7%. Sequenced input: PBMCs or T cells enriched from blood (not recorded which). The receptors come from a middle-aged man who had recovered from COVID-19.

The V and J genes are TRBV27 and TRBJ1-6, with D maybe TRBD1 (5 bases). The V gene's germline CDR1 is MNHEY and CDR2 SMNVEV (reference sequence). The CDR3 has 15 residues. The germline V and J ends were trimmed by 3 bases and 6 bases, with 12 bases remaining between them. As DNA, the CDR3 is TGTGCCAGCAGTTTGTCGACAGTCCCTAATTCACCCCTCCACTTT. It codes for CASSLSTVPNSPLHF.

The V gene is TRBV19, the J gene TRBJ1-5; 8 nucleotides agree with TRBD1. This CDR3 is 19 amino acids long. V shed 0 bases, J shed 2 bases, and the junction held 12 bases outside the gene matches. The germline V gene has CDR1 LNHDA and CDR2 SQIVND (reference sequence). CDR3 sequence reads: CASSIDGDRRGPGNQPQHF. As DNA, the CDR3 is TGTGCCAGTAGTATAGACGGGGACAGGAGGGGACCGGGCAATCAGCCCCAGCATTTT.

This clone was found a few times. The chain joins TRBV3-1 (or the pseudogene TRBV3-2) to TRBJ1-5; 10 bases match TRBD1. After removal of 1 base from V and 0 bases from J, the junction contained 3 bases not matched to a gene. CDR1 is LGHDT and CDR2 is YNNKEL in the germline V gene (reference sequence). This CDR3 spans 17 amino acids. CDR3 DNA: TGTGCCAGCAGCCAAGGGACAGGGGGATATAGCAATCAGCCCCAGCATTTT. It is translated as CASSQGTGGYSNQPQHF.

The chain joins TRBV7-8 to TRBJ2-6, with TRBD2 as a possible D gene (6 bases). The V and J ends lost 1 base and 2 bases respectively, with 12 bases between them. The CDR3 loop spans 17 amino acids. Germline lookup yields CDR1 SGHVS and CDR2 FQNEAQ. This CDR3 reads CASSLEGTGAGANVLTF. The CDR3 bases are TGTGCCAGCAGCTTAGAAGGGACTGGGGCTGGGGCCAACGTCCTGACTTTC.

This CDR3 is CSASRGGADQPQHF. CDR3 nucleotide sequence: TGCAGTGCTAGTAGGGGCGGGGCAGATCAGCCCCAGCATTTT. The V gene is TRBV20-1, the J gene TRBJ1-5; possible D gene TRBD1, 5 bases. This CDR3 contains 14 residues. Germline CDR1 is DFQATT and CDR2 is SNEGSKA (reference sequence). The V end lost 3 bases, the J end lost 5 bases, and 14 bases lay between the germline ends.

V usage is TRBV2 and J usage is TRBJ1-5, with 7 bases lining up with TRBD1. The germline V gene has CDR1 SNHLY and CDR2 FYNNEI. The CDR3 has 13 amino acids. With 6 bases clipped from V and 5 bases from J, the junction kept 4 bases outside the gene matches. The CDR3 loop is CASRVDRDQPQHF. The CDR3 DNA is TGTGCCAGCAGGGTAGACAGGGATCAGCCCCAGCATTTT.

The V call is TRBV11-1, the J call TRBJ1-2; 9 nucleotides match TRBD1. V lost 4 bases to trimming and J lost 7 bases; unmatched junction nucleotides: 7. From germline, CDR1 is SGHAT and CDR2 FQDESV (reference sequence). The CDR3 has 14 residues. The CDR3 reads CASSSGTGYFGYTF. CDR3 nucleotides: TGTGCCAGCAGCTCCGGGACAGGGTATTTTGGCTACACCTTC.